This paragraph covers one TCR beta chain sequence. These data come from a study of blood T cell repertoires in COVID-19. Sequencing was performed with immunoSEQ multiplex PCR; in TCRdb, only in-frame clones are kept and a portion is missing. Of fewer than 200,000 clones listed, approximately 85% are singletons. The CDR3 has 14 amino acids. V was trimmed by 5 bases and J by 2 bases, leaving 13 bases between them. Germline CDR1 and CDR2: WSHSY and SAAADI. This receptor was obtained from a woman aged 80 or older with acute or convalescent COVID-19. The chain is built from TRBV10-2 and TRBJ2-7; no firm D call. Sequencing was performed on peripheral blood. The CDR3 protein is CASSYLAVAYEQYF. The CDR3 DNA is TGCGCCAGCAGTTATTTGGCGGTGGCCTACGAGCAGTACTTC.